This TCR beta chain was identified in a study of CD8 T cells in Susac syndrome. cDNA came from around 0.54 to 1 ug RNA primed by random hexamers. TCRdb processed the immunoSEQ multiplex PCR reads anew with MiXCR; each CDR3 protein has one entry. The data show about 190,000 distinct CDR3 sequences, around 95% seen once. From germline, CDR1 is KGHSH and CDR2 LQKENI. Trimming cost V 3 bases and J 3 bases; bases outside gene matches: 7. This CDR3 region has 15 residues. This chain links TRBV18 with TRBJ2-7, with 8 bases lining up with TRBD2. The specimen sequenced was CD4+ T cells from PBMCs. The sequence was collected from a human donor with Susac syndrome. In DNA, the CDR3 is TGTGCCAGCTCACCGGGAGCGGGGGCCCTCTACGAGCAGTACTTC. Protein: CASSPGAGALYEQYF.